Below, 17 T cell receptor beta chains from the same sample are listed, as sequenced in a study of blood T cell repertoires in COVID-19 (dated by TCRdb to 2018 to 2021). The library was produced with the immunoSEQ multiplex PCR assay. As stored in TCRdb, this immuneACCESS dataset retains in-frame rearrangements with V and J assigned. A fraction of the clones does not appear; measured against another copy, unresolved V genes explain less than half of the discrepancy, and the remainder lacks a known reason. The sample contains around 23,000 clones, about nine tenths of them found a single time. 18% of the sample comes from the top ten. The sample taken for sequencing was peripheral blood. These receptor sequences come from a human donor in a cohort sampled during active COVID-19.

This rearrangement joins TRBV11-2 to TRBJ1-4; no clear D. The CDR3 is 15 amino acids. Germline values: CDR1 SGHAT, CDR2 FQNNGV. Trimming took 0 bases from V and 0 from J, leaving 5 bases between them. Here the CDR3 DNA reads TGTGCCAGCAGCTTAGAGCGGTCAACTAATGAAAAACTGTTTTTT. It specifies CASSLERSTNEKLFF.

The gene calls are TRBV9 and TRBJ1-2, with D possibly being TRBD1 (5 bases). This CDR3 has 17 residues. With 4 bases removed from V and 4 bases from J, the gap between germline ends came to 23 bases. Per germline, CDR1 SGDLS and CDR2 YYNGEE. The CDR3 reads CASSPSWRQLYSYGYTF. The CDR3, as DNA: TGTGCCAGCAGCCCCTCCTGGAGACAGCTTTATAGCTATGGCTACACCTTC.

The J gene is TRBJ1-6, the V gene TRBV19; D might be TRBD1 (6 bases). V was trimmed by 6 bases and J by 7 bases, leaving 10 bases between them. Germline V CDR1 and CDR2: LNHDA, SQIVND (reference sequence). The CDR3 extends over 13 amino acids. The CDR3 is CASRPQGNSPLHF. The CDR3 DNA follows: TGTGCCAGTAGACCCCAGGGGAATTCACCCCTCCACTTT.

As DNA, the CDR3 is TGTGCCAGCAGCCCCCCGAGGGTCTATGGCTACACCTTC. Its translation: CASSPPRVYGYTF. This chain connects TRBV9 to TRBJ1-2; D gene uncertain. The CDR3 spans 13 residues. In germline, CDR1 is SGDLS, CDR2 YYNGEE. Trimming left V 4 bases short and J 4 bases short, with 11 bases between. The whole variable domain, remainder taken from reference TRBV9 and TRBJ1-2, is DSGVTQTPKHLITATGQRVTLRCSPRSGDLSVYWYQQSLDQGLQFLIQYYNGEERAKGNILERFSAQQFPDLHSELNLSSLELGDSALYFCASSPPRVYGYTFGSGTRLTVV.

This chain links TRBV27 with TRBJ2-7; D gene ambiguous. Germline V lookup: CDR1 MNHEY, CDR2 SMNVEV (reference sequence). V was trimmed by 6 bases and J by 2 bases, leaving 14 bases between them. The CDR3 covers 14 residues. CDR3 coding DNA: TGTGCCAGCAGCCGTTCGGGTGAGGCCTACGAGCAGTACTTC. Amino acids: CASSRSGEAYEQYF.

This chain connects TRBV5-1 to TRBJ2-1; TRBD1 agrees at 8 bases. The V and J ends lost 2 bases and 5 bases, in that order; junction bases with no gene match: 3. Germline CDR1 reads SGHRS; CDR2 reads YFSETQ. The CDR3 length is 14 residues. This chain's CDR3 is CASSFRTGNNEQFF. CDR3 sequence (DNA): TGCGCCAGCAGCTTCCGGACAGGGAACAATGAGCAGTTCTTC.

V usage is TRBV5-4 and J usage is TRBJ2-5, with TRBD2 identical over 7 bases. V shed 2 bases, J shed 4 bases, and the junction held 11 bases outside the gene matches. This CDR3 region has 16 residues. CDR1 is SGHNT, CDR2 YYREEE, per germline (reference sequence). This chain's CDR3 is CASSFPGRQESETQYF. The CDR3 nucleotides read TGTGCCAGCAGCTTTCCCGGGAGGCAAGAGTCAGAGACCCAGTACTTC.

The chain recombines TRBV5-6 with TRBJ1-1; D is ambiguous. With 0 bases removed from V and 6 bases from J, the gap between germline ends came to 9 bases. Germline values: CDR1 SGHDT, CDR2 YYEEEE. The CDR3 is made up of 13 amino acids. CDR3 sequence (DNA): TGTGCCAGCAGCTTGGCTACCCGCGCTGAAGCTTTCTTT. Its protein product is CASSLATRAEAFF.

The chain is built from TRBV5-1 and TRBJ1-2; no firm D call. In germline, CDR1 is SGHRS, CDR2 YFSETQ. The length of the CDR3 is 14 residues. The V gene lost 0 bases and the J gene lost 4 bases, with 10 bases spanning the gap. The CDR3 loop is CASSLAARSYGYTF. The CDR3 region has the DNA TGCGCCAGCAGCTTGGCCGCAAGGAGCTATGGCTACACCTTC.

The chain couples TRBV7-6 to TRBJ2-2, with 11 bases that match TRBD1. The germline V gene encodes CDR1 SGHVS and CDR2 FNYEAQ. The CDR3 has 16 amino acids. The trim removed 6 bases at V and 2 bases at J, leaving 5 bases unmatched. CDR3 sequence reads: CASREDRGRNTGELFF. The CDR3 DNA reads TGTGCCAGCAGAGAGGACAGGGGGCGAAACACCGGGGAGCTGTTTTTT. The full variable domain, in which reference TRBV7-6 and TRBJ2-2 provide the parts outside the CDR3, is GAGVSQSPRYKVTKRGQDVALRCDPISGHVSLYWYRQALGQGPEFLTYFNYEAQQDKSGLPNDRFSAERPEGSISTLTIQRTEQRDSAMYRCASREDRGRNTGELFFGEGSRLTVL.

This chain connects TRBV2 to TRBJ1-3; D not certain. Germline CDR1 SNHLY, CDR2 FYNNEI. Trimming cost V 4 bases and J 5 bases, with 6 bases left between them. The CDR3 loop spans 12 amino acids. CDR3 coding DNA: TGTGCCAGCAGTGGAGATAGAAACACCATATATTTT. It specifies CASSGDRNTIYF.

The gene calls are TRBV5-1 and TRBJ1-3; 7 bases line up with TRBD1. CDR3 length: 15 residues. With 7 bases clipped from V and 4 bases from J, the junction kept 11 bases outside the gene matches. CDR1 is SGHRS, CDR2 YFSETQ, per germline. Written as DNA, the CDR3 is TGCGCCAGCCAAAGACAGGGAATGTCAGGAAACACCATATATTTT. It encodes CASQRQGMSGNTIYF.

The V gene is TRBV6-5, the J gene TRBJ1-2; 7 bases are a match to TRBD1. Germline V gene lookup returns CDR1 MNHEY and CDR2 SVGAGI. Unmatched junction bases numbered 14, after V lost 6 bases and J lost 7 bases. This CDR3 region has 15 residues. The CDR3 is CASRDRDSVFSGYTF. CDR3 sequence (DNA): TGTGCCAGCAGGGACCGGGACAGTGTTTTCTCTGGCTACACCTTC.

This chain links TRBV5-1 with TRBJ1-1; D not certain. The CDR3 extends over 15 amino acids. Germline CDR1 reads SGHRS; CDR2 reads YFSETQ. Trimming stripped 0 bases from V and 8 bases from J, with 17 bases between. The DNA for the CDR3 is TGCGCCAGCAGCTTGGATGGTCGAGGGCCTGAGGAAGCTTTCTTT. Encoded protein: CASSLDGRGPEEAFF.

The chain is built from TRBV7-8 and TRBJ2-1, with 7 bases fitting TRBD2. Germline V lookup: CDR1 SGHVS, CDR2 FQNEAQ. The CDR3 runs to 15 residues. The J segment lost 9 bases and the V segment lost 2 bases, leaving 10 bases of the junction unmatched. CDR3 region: CASSLWTSRWGEQFF. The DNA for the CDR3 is TGTGCCAGCAGCTTATGGACTAGTCGTTGGGGTGAGCAGTTCTTC.

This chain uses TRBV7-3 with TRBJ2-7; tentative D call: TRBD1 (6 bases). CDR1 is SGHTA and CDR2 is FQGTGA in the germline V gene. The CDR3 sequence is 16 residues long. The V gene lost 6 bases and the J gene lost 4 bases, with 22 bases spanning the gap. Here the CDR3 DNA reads TGTGCCAGCAGTGTACAGGGTGGTGCCCTGACATACGAGCAGTACTTC. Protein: CASSVQGGALTYEQYF.

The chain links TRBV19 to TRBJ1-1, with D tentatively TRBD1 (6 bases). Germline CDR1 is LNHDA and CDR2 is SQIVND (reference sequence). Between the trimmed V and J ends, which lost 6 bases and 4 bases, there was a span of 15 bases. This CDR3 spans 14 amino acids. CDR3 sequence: CASRKDRGSTEAFF. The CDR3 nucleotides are TGTGCCAGTAGGAAGGACAGAGGAAGCACTGAAGCTTTCTTT.